This TCR beta chain derives from a study of blood T cells in healthy people across ages. The use of a sample-barcoded 5' primer and a J-beta primer mix characterized a second PCR of roughly 6 to 11 cycles. TCRdb re-analysed the 5' RACE reads in MiXCR, keeping a single row per CDR3 protein. The table lists about 290,000 distinct CDR3 sequences, less than 30% of them singletons, with around 29% in the top ten. Germline V gene lookup returns CDR1 SEHNR and CDR2 FQNEAQ (reference sequence). The length of the CDR3 is 15 residues. V was clipped by 1 base and J by 0 bases, with 6 bases between them. This clonotype was recorded a few times.

This clonotype was obtained from a woman in her 70s in good health. This sequence joins TRBV7-9 and TRBJ1-4; D not certain. The specimen was blood. As DNA, the CDR3 is TGTGCCAGCAGCTTAGACGGGACAACTAATGAAAAACTGTTTTTT. Residues: CASSLDGTTNEKLFF. The variable domain in full, with the rest retrieved from reference TRBV7-9 and TRBJ1-4, is DTGVSQNPRHKITKRGQNVTFRCDPISEHNRLYWYRQTLGQGPEFLTYFQNEAQLEKSRLLSDRFSAERPKGSFSTLEIQRTEQGDSAMYLCASSLDGTTNEKLFFGSGTQLSVL.